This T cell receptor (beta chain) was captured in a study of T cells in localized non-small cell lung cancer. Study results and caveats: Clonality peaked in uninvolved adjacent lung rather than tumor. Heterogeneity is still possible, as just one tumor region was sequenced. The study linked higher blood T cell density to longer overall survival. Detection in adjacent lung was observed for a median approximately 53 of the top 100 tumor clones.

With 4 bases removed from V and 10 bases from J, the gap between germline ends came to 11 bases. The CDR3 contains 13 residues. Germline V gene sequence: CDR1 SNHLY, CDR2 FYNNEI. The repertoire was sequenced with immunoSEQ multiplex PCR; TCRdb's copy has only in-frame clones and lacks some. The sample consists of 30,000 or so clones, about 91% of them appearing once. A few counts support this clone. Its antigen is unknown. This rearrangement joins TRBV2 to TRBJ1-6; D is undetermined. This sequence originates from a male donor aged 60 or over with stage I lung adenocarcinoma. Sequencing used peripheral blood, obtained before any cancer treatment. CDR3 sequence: CASSGSAGSPLHF. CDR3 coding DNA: TGTGCCAGCAGTGGAAGTGCGGGATCACCCCTCCACTTT.